Included here is one T cell receptor (beta chain) sequence, with context. Its cognate antigen is unknown. Assay used: immunoSEQ multiplex PCR; TCRdb lists only in-frame clones, some missing. Of about 83,000 clones listed, 91% are singletons. This record belongs to a study of OX40 agonist ivuxolimab in advanced cancers. The study, taken as a whole, reports: Also present in some nonresponders was a low level of normalized T-cell clonal expansion. Among the least clonally expanded were partial responders at 0.1-3.0 mg/kg. CD4+ and CD8+ blood T cells expanded clonally by week 6 at 0.1 to 3.0 mg/kg.

Germline loops: CDR1 LNHDA, CDR2 SQIVND (reference sequence). Deletions cut 4 bases from V and 1 base from J, with 10 bases between. The CDR3 length is 14 residues. The TCR originated in an adult with an advanced solid tumor such as melanoma, head and neck, liver or kidney cancer. The specimen was CD4+ or CD8+ T cells sorted from blood, collected in a trial of the OX40 agonist ivuxolimab. The chain joins TRBV19 to TRBJ1-1; D is possibly TRBD1 (6 bases). Here the CDR3 reads CASSRRGRNTEAFF. CDR3 DNA: TGTGCCAGTAGTAGACGGGGGCGGAACACTGAAGCTTTCTTT.